This passage covers 21 T cell receptor beta chains from one sample sequenced in a study of CD4 T cell repertoires in COVID-19. Sequencing was done directly on freshly isolated, uncultured memory T cells. Clones were read by immunoSEQ multiplex PCR, and TCRdb kept only the in-frame ones, dropping some. There are 20,000 to 25,000 clones in the sample; around 87% occur only once, and less than 0.75% lies in the top ten. Sequenced material: central memory CD4+ T cells from blood, taken before the COVID-19 pandemic. These TCRs come from a human donor who had COVID-19.

This clone has a handful of counts. CDR3 region: CASSLVIGEKLFF. The CDR3 DNA is TGTGCCAGCAGTTTGGTAATCGGTGAAAAACTGTTTTTT. V is TRBV6-5 and J is TRBJ1-4; D is uncertain. The V end lost 4 bases, the J end lost 7 bases, and 10 bases lay between the germline ends. CDR1 and CDR2 (germline): MNHEY, SVGAGI. CDR3 size: 13 residues.

The chain joins TRBV7-9 to TRBJ1-3, with unresolved D. Per the germline V gene, CDR1 is SEHNR and CDR2 is FQNEAQ (reference sequence). The CDR3 totals 13 residues. V was clipped by 7 bases and J by 2 bases, with 9 bases between them. DNA for the CDR3: TGTGCCAGCAAGGAGGGCGCTGGAAACACCATATATTTT. It is translated as CASKEGAGNTIYF.

This chain uses TRBV5-1 with TRBJ2-7; a possible D gene is TRBD2 (5 bases). Germline lookup yields CDR1 SGHRS and CDR2 YFSETQ. V dropped 4 bases and J dropped 3 bases, with 14 bases sitting between them. The CDR3 extends over 14 amino acids. CDR3 coding DNA: TGCGCCAGCAGCGATGGAGGACCGGTCTACGAGCAGTACTTC. Translation: CASSDGGPVYEQYF.

CDR3 residues: CASSPATDADTQYF. The CDR3, as DNA: TGCGCCAGCAGCCCCGCGACAGATGCCGATACGCAGTATTTT. This chain uses TRBV5-1 with TRBJ2-3; tentative D call: TRBD1 (5 bases). V gave up 4 bases and J gave up 6 bases, with 15 bases separating them. The CDR3 is made up of 14 amino acids. Germline assignment: CDR1 SGHRS and CDR2 YFSETQ. The full variable domain, completed using reference TRBV5-1 and TRBJ2-3, is KAGVTQTPRYLIKTRGQQVTLSCSPISGHRSVSWYQQTPGQGLQFLFEYFSETQRNKGNFPGRFSGRQFSNSRSEMNVSTLELGDSALYLCASSPATDADTQYFGPGTRLTVL.

This chain connects TRBV6-4 to TRBJ2-1; 8 bases match TRBD1. After removal of 3 bases from V and 7 bases from J, the junction contained 11 bases not matched to a gene. The CDR3 covers 16 residues. Germline V gene data show CDR1 as MRHNA and CDR2 as SNTAGT. The CDR3 sequence: CASSDWTGISVNEQFF. CDR3 sequence (DNA): TGTGCCAGCAGTGATTGGACAGGGATCTCGGTGAATGAGCAGTTCTTC.

In this sample, this clone turned up a few times. This sequence joins TRBV19 and TRBJ1-5; 7 nucleotides agree with TRBD1. The CDR3 has 15 amino acids. After removal of 7 bases from V and 6 bases from J, the junction contained 12 bases not matched to a gene. CDR1 and CDR2 from the germline V gene are LNHDA and SQIVND (reference sequence). The CDR3 reads CASTQDRARTQPQHF. In nucleotides, the CDR3 is TGTGCCAGTACTCAAGACAGGGCGCGTACTCAGCCCCAGCATTTT.

V usage is TRBV10-1 and J usage is TRBJ2-1, with 9 bases identical to TRBD2. CDR1 is WNHNN and CDR2 is SYGVQD in the germline V gene (reference sequence). This CDR3 contains 14 residues. The V and J ends lost 4 bases and 7 bases, in that order; junction bases with no gene match: 5. The CDR3 coding sequence is TGCGCCAGCAGTGTAGCGGGAGACGGGAATGAGCAGTTCTTC. This gives the protein CASSVAGDGNEQFF.

The rearrangement uses TRBV5-6 and TRBJ2-3; no reliable D call. The germline CDR1 and CDR2 sequences are SGHDT and YYEEEE. V lost 2 bases and J 10 bases, leaving 11 bases between the germline ends. The CDR3 extends over 12 amino acids. For the CDR3, the DNA is TGTGCCAGCAGCTTTGAGGTGACGGCGCAGTATTTT. Residues: CASSFEVTAQYF.

The V call is TRBV11-2, the J call TRBJ2-3; the D is unclear. Germline assignment: CDR1 SGHAT and CDR2 FQNNGV. CDR3 length equals 13 residues. V lost 5 bases to trimming and J lost 7 bases, with 13 bases between them. The CDR3 loop is CASSVNSVHTQYF. The CDR3, as DNA: TGTGCCAGCAGCGTTAACTCCGTTCATACGCAGTATTTT.

This clone has only one observation. The J gene is TRBJ2-2, the V gene TRBV5-1, with unresolved D. Per germline, CDR1 SGHRS and CDR2 YFSETQ. The V gene lost 6 bases and the J gene lost 1 base, with 10 bases spanning the gap. The CDR3 length is 14 residues. DNA for the CDR3: TGCGCCAGCACAGTCGCCCTGAACACCGGGGAGCTGTTTTTT. This gives the protein CASTVALNTGELFF.

This chain joins TRBV6-5 and TRBJ2-1; D remains unclear. Trimming left V 6 bases short and J 8 bases short, with 8 bases between. Per germline, CDR1 MNHEY and CDR2 SVGAGI. This CDR3 has 11 amino acids. CDR3: CASSPYYEQFF. DNA of the CDR3: TGTGCCAGCAGCCCATACTATGAGCAGTTCTTC.

The chain links TRBV2 to TRBJ1-5; TRBD1 aligns across 7 bases. Germline CDR1 is SNHLY and CDR2 is FYNNEI. The CDR3 totals 14 residues. V was pared by 6 bases and J by 6 bases, with 8 bases of the junction left unmatched. The CDR3 coding sequence is TGTGCCAGCAGCCTCGGGGACAGAGCTCAGCCCCAGCATTTT. This translates into CASSLGDRAQPQHF.

The V and J genes are TRBV7-2 and TRBJ2-7, with TRBD2 matching 8 bases. Germline CDR1 is SGHTA and CDR2 is FQGNSA. Germline trimming cut 2 bases from V and 3 bases from J; bases unmatched to any gene: 3. The CDR3 extends over 14 amino acids. As DNA, the CDR3 is TGTGCCAGCAGCTTAAGCGGGAGTATCTACGAGCAGTACTTC. Translated, it gives CASSLSGSIYEQYF.

The V call is TRBV12-5, the J call TRBJ2-1; 9 bases are a match to TRBD2. This CDR3 is 13 amino acids long. From germline, CDR1 is LGHNT and CDR2 FRNRAP. V lost 5 bases to trimming and J lost 5 bases; unmatched junction nucleotides: 1. CDR3 nucleotides: TGTGCTAGTGGTCGCGGGAGGGACAATGAGCAGTTCTTC. Protein product: CASGRGRDNEQFF.

The chain employs TRBV18 and TRBJ2-7; 7 nucleotides line up with TRBD1. Losses at the gene ends were 6 bases for V and 7 bases for J; bases not matched to a gene: 15. Germline values: CDR1 KGHSH, CDR2 LQKENI. The CDR3 extends over 15 amino acids. The DNA of the CDR3 is TGTGCCAGCTCCCCCTCGGGGACAGCCCCTCGAGAGCAGTACTTC. Its protein product is CASSPSGTAPREQYF.

The V gene is TRBV7-2, the J gene TRBJ1-1; D not resolved. V gave up 3 bases and J gave up 0 bases, with 11 bases separating them. This CDR3 is 15 amino acids long. Germline V gives CDR1 SGHTA, CDR2 FQGNSA. The CDR3 protein is CASSFRDNMNTEAFF. The CDR3 DNA follows: TGTGCCAGCAGCTTTCGGGATAACATGAACACTGAAGCTTTCTTT.

The chain couples TRBV7-2 to TRBJ2-3; no clear D. V shed 0 bases and J shed 5 bases, with 6 bases lying between them. CDR1 is SGHTA and CDR2 is FQGNSA in the germline V gene. The CDR3 has 13 residues. This CDR3 is CASSLARGDTQYF. The CDR3 DNA reads as TGTGCCAGCAGCTTAGCCCGAGGAGATACGCAGTATTTT.

The chain carries TRBV7-2 and TRBJ1-1; D is ambiguous. V was shortened by 4 bases and J by 4 bases, with 13 bases between the two germline ends. Germline lookup yields CDR1 SGHTA and CDR2 FQGNSA. The CDR3 has 14 amino acids. The chain's CDR3 is CASSSQVGITEAFF. The CDR3 nucleotides read TGTGCCAGCAGCTCTCAGGTCGGGATCACTGAAGCTTTCTTT.

The chain joins TRBV5-1 to TRBJ2-5, with 15 bases matching TRBD2. Trimming cost V 4 bases and J 4 bases; bases outside gene matches: 5. Germline loops: CDR1 SGHRS, CDR2 YFSETQ. This CDR3 has 16 residues. CDR3 nucleotides: TGCGCCAGCAGCCCAGGACTAGCGGGAGGGGGAGAGACCCAGTACTTC. Translation: CASSPGLAGGGETQYF.

The CDR3: CSVGAGEPQHF. CDR3 sequence (DNA): TGCAGCGTGGGGGCTGGGGAGCCCCAGCATTTT. The V gene is TRBV29-1, the J gene TRBJ1-5; a weak D match, TRBD1 (6 bases). The CDR3 consists of 11 residues. The germline V and J ends were trimmed by 6 bases and 8 bases, with 11 bases remaining between them. Germline V gene lookup returns CDR1 SQVTM and CDR2 ANQGSEA.

The chain recombines TRBV19 with TRBJ1-5, with D perhaps TRBD1 (5 bases). CDR3 length: 12 amino acids. The ends were cut back, 5 bases at V and 9 bases at J, with 11 bases in the middle. CDR1 is LNHDA and CDR2 is SQIVND in the germline V gene (reference sequence). CDR3: CASSGQGRPQHF. CDR3 bases: TGTGCCAGTAGTGGGCAGGGTCGGCCCCAGCATTTT.